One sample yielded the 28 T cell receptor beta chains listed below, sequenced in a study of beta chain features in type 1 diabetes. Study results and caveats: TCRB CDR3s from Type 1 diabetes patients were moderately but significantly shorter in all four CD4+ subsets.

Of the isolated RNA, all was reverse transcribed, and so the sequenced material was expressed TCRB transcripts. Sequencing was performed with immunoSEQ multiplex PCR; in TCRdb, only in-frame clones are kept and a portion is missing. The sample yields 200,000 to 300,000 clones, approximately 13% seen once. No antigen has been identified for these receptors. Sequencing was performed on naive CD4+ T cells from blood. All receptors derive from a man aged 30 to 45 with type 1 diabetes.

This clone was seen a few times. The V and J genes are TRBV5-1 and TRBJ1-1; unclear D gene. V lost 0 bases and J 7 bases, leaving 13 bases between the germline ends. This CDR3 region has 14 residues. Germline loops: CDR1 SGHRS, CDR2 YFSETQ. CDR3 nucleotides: TGCGCCAGCAGCTTGGATAGATCGGGGATTGAAGCTTTCTTT. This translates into CASSLDRSGIEAFF. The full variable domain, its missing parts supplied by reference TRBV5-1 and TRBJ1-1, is KAGVTQTPRYLIKTRGQQVTLSCSPISGHRSVSWYQQTPGQGLQFLFEYFSETQRNKGNFPGRFSGRQFSNSRSEMNVSTLELGDSALYLCASSLDRSGIEAFFGQGTRLTVV.

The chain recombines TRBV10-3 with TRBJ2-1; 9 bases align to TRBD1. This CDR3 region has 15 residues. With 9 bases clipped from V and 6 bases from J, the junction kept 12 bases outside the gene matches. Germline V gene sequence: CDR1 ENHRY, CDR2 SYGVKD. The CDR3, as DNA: TGTGCCATACAGGGGGCGCCCAGGATGGGCAATGAGCAGTTCTTC. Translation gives CAIQGAPRMGNEQFF.

CDR3 loop: CASFPRDRGRYFQETQYF. The CDR3 bases are TGTGCCAGCTTTCCCCGGGACAGGGGGCGTTATTTTCAGGAGACCCAGTACTTC. The J gene is TRBJ2-5, the V gene TRBV28; 12 bases map to TRBD1. The V segment lost 8 bases and the J segment 5 bases; nucleotides outside the gene matches: 18. CDR1 is MDHEN and CDR2 is SYDVKM in the germline V gene. This CDR3 spans 18 amino acids.

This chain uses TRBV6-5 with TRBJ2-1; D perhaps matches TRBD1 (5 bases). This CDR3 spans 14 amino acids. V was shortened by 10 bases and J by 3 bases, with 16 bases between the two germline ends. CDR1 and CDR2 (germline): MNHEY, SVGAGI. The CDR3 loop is CAIQTGEVYNEQFF. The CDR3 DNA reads TGTGCCATCCAAACAGGAGAGGTCTACAATGAGCAGTTCTTC.

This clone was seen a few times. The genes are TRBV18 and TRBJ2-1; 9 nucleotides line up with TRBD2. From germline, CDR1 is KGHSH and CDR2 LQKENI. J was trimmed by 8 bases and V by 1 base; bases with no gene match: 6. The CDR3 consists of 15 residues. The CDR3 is CASSPLAGDLHEQFF. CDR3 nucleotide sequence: TGTGCCAGCTCACCACTAGCGGGGGACCTACATGAGCAGTTCTTC.

In DNA form, the CDR3 reads TGTGCCAGCAGCTTAGGGTCTGGGAGCTATGGCTACACCTTC. It yields the protein CASSLGSGSYGYTF. The J gene is TRBJ1-2, the V gene TRBV7-6; no firm D call. Trimming removed 1 base from V and 4 bases from J, with 10 bases in between. The CDR3 spans 14 residues. Germline V gene data show CDR1 as SGHVS and CDR2 as FNYEAQ.

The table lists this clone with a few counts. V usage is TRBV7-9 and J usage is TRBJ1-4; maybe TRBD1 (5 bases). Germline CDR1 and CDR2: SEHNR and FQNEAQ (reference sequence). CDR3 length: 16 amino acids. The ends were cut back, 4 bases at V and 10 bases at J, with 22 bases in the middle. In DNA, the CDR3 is TGTGCCAGCAGCTCGGACACCCCCAGGAGGGTCGGAAAACTGTTTTTT. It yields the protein CASSSDTPRRVGKLFF. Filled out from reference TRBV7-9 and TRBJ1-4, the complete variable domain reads DTGVSQNPRHKITKRGQNVTFRCDPISEHNRLYWYRQTLGQGPEFLTYFQNEAQLEKSRLLSDRFSAERPKGSFSTLEIQRTEQGDSAMYLCASSSDTPRRVGKLFFGSGTQLSVL.

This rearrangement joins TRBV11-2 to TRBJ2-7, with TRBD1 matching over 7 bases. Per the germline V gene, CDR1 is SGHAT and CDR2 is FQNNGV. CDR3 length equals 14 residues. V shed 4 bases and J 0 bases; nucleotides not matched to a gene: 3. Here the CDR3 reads CASSSQGISYEQYF. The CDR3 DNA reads TGTGCCAGCAGCTCACAGGGGATCTCCTACGAGCAGTACTTC.

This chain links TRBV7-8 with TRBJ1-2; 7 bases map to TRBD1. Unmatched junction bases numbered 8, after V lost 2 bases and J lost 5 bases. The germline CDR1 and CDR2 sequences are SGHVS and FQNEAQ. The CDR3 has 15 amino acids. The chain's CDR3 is CASSLTGQPRYGYTF. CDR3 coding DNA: TGTGCCAGCAGCTTAACGGGACAGCCCCGGTATGGCTACACCTTC.

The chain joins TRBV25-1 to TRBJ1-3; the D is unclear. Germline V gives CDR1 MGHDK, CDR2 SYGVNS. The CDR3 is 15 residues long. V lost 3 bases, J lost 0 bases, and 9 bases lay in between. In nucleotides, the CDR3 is TGTGCCAGCAGTGATATGCAGGTCTCTGGAAACACCATATATTTT. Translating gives CASSDMQVSGNTIYF.

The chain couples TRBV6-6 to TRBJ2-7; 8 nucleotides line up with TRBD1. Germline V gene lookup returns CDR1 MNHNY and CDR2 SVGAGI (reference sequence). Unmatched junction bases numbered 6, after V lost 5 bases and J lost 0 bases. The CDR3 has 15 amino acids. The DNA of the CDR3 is TGTGCCAGCAGTCCCGGACAGGGAGCCTCCTACGAGCAGTACTTC. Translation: CASSPGQGASYEQYF.

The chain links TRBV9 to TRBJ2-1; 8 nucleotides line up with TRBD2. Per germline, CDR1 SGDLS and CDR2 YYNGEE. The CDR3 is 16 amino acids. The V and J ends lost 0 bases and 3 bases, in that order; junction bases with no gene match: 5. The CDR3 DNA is TGTGCCAGCAGCGTAGAGTTGGCGGGGGGCTACAATGAGCAGTTCTTC. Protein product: CASSVELAGGYNEQFF.

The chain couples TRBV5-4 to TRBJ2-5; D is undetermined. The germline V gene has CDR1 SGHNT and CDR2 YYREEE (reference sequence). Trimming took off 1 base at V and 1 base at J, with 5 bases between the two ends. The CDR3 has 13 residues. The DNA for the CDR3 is TGTGCCAGCAGCTTGTACACCCAAGAGACCCAGTACTTC. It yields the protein CASSLYTQETQYF.

DNA for the CDR3: TGCGCCAGCAGCGGGGGACAGGGGAACACTGAAGCTTTCTTT. It codes for CASSGGQGNTEAFF. The chain employs TRBV5-1 and TRBJ1-1, with TRBD1 matching over 9 bases. The CDR3 is 14 amino acids. CDR1 SGHRS and CDR2 YFSETQ come from the germline V gene. Germline trimming cut 4 bases from V and 1 base from J; bases unmatched to any gene: 2.

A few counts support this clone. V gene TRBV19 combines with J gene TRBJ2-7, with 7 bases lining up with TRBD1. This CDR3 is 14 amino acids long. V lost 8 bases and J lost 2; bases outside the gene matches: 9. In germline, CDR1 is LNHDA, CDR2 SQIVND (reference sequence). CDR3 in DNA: TGTGCCAGTCGGAAGGGGGCCGGGGCCTACGAGCAGTACTTC. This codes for CASRKGAGAYEQYF.

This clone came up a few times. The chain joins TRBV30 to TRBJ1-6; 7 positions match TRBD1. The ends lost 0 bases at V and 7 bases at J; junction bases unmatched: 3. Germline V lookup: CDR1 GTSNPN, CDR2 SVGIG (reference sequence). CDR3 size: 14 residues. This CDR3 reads CAWSVGTENSPLHF. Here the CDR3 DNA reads TGTGCCTGGAGTGTAGGGACAGAAAATTCACCCCTCCACTTT.

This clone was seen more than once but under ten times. CDR3 in amino acids: CASGPTGTGVETQYF. CDR3 DNA sequence: TGTGCCAGCGGACCTACCGGGACAGGGGTAGAGACCCAGTACTTC. The J gene is TRBJ2-5, the V gene TRBV2; 10 bases are shared with TRBD1. Germline lookup yields CDR1 SNHLY and CDR2 FYNNEI. V shed 8 bases, J shed 4 bases, and the junction held 10 bases outside the gene matches. The CDR3 length is 15 residues.

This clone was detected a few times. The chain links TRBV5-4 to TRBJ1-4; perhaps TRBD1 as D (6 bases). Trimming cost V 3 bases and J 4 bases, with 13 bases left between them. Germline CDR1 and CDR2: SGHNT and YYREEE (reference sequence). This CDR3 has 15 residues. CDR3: CASSSGDGNNEKLFF. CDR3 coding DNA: TGTGCCAGCAGCTCAGGGGACGGGAATAATGAAAAACTGTTTTTT.

Written as DNA, the CDR3 is TGCGCCAGCAGCATTGGACAGGGGCTGGGACATGAGACCCAGTACTTC. This codes for CASSIGQGLGHETQYF. This sequence joins TRBV5-1 and TRBJ2-5; 9 nucleotides match TRBD1. Germline V lookup: CDR1 SGHRS, CDR2 YFSETQ. The CDR3 totals 16 residues. The V gene end was trimmed by 4 bases and the J gene end by 5 bases; junction bases not matched to a gene: 12.

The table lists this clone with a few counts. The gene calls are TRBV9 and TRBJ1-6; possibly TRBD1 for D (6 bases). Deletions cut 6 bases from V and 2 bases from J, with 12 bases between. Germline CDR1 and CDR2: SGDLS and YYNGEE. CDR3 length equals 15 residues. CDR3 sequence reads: CASTPEGAYNSPLHF. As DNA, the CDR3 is TGTGCCAGCACCCCAGAGGGGGCCTATAATTCACCCCTCCACTTT. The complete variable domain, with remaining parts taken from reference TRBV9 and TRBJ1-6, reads DSGVTQTPKHLITATGQRVTLRCSPRSGDLSVYWYQQSLDQGLQFLIQYYNGEERAKGNILERFSAQQFPDLHSELNLSSLELGDSALYFCASTPEGAYNSPLHFGNGTRLTVT.

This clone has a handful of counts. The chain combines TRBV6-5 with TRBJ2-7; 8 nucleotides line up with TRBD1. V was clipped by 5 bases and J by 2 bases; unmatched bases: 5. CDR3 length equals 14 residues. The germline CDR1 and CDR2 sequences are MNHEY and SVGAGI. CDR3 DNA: TGTGCCAGCAGTCGACAGGGGAGCCCCTACGAGCAGTACTTC. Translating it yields CASSRQGSPYEQYF.

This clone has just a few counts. CDR3 nucleotide sequence: TGCAGCGTTGGACAGGGCTGGAACACTGAAGCTTTCTTT. This translates into CSVGQGWNTEAFF. This chain links TRBV29-1 with TRBJ1-1; 7 nucleotides align to TRBD1. V lost 4 bases, J lost 1 base, and 3 bases stayed unmatched. Germline V CDR1 and CDR2: SQVTM, ANQGSEA. CDR3 length equals 13 residues.

The CDR3 spells CAWRSAGGTQYF. CDR3 DNA sequence: TGTGCCTGGAGATCCGCCGGCGGGACCCAGTACTTC. V usage is TRBV30 and J usage is TRBJ2-5; D gene ambiguous. The CDR3 has 12 amino acids. The germline V gene encodes CDR1 GTSNPN and CDR2 SVGIG (reference sequence). Trimming removed 3 bases at V and 7 bases at J, with 12 bases between.

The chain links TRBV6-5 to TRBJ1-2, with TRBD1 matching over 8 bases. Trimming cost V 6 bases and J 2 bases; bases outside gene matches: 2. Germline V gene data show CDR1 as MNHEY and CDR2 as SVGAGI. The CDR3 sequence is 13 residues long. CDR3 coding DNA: TGTGCCAGCAGGGGACAGGAAAACTATGGCTACACCTTC. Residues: CASRGQENYGYTF.

CDR3 amino acids: CASSVGRASYNEQFF. CDR3 nucleotides: TGTGCCAGCAGCGTAGGCAGGGCCTCCTACAATGAGCAGTTCTTC. The rearrangement joins TRBV9 to TRBJ2-1; D is possibly TRBD1 (5 bases). The germline V gene has CDR1 SGDLS and CDR2 YYNGEE. The CDR3 is 15 residues long. The germline V and J ends were trimmed by 0 bases and 0 bases, with 7 bases remaining between them.

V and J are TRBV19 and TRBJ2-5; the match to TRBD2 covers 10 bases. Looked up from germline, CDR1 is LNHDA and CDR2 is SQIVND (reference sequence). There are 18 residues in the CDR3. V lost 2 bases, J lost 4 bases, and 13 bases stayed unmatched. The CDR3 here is CASSIFQAGGGWGETQYF. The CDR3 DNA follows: TGTGCCAGTAGTATATTCCAAGCGGGGGGGGGCTGGGGAGAGACCCAGTACTTC.

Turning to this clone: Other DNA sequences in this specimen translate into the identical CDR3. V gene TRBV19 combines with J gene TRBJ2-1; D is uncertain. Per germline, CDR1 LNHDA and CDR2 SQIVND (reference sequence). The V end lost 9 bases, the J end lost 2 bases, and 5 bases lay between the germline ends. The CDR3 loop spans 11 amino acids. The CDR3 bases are TGTGCCAGCACAGCCTACAATGAGCAGTTCTTC. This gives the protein CASTAYNEQFF.

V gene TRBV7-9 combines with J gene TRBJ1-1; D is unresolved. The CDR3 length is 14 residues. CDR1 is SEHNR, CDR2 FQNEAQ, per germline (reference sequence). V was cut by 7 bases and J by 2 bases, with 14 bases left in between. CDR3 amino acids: CASTHSKSNTEAFF. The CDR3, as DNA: TGTGCCAGCACCCACTCGAAGAGCAACACTGAAGCTTTCTTT. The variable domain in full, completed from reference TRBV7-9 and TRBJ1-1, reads DTGVSQNPRHKITKRGQNVTFRCDPISEHNRLYWYRQTLGQGPEFLTYFQNEAQLEKSRLLSDRFSAERPKGSFSTLEIQRTEQGDSAMYLCASTHSKSNTEAFFGQGTRLTVV.